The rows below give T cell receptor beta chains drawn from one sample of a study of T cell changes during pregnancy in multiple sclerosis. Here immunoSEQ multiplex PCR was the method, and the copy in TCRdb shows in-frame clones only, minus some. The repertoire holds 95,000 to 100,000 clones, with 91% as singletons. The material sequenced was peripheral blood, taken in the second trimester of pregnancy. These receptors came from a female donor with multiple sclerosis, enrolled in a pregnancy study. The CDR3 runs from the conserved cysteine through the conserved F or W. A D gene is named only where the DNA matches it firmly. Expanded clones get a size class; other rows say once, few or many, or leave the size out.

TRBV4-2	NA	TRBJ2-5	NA	TGTGCCAGCAGCCAACTAGGAGGGGAGTATGGAGAGACCCAGTACTTC	CASSQLGGEYGETQYF
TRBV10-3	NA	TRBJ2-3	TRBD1	TGTGCCATCAAAGGACAGGGCGTAGATACGCAGTATTTT	CAIKGQGVDTQYF
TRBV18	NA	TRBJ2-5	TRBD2	TGTGCCAGCTCACCCATGCTAGCGGGACAAGAGACCCAGTACTTC	CASSPMLAGQETQYF
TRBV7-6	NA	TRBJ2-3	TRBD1	TGTGCCACCATGGACAGGGCGGGCACAGATACGCAGTATTTT	CATMDRAGTDTQYF
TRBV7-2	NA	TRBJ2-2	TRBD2	TGTGCCAGCAGCTTAGCGGGGACTAGCGGGAGGGGAGGGACCGGGGAGCTGTTTTTT	CASSLAGTSGRGGTGELFF
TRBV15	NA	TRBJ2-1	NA	TGTGCCACCAGCCGCGGACAGATGCAGTTCTTC	CATSRGQMQFF
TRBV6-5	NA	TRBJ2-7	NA	TGTGCCAGCAGACCACGAGGGGGGGGGTACGAGCAGTACTTC	CASRPRGGGYEQYF
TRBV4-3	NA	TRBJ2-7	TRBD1	TGCGCCAGCAGCTCCGGGACAGGGAGCTACGAGCAGTACTTC	CASSSGTGSYEQYF
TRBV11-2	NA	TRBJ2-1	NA	TGTGCCAGCAGCTTGCTCGTCGCGAGCTCCTACAATGAGCAGTTCTTC	CASSLLVASSYNEQFF
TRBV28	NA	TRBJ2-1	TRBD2	TGTGCCAGCAGTCACACCGCCGGGACTAGTAACCGATACAATGAGCAGTTCTTC	CASSHTAGTSNRYNEQFF
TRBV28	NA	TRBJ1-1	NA	TGTGCCAGCAGTGCCCTCCAGGGTTCAGGGACTGAAGCTTTCTTT	CASSALQGSGTEAFF
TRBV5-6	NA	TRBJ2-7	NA	TGTGCCAGCAGCACCATATCTAGCTTGGTCGACTACGAGCAGTACTTC	CASSTISSLVDYEQYF
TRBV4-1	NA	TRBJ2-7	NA	TGCGCCAGCAGCCAAGGGACAGATTTGGGCGAGCAGTACTTC	CASSQGTDLGEQYF
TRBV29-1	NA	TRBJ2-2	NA	TGCAGCGTAGCTAGTCGGCACACGAACACCGGGGAGCTGTTTTTT	CSVASRHTNTGELFF
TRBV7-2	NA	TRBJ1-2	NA	TGTGCCAGCAGCGGGAACAGGGTGGGCTACACCTTC	CASSGNRVGYTF
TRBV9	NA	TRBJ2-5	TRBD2	TGTGCCAGCAGCGTAGGGACTAGTCTAGAGACCCAGTACTTC	CASSVGTSLETQYF
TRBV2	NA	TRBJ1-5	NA	TGTGCCAGCAGTGCTTCAGATATAAGGCCCCAGCATTTT	CASSASDIRPQHF
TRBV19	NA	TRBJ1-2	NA	TGTGCCAGTGCCGACTCCGGAGGTTATGGCTACACCTTC	CASADSGGYGYTF
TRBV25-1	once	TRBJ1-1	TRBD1	TGTGCCAGCAGAAGTACAGGGGACACTGAAGCTTTCTTT	CASRSTGDTEAFF
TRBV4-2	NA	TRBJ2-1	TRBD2	TGTGCCAGCAGCCAAGAAGTCATAACCGGGACTAGCGGGAGCCTCTACAATGAGCAGTTCTTC	CASSQEVITGTSGSLYNEQFF
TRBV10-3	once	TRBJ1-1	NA	TGTGCCATCAGTGGTGGGAGTCTCACAGGGTTGAACACTGAAGCTTTCTTT	CAISGGSLTGLNTEAFF
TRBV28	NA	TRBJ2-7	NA	TGTGCCAGCAGTTTCCCGACAGGTATAACCTACGAGCAGTACTTC	CASSFPTGITYEQYF
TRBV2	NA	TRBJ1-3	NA	TGTGCCAGCGGCAGGGATGGAAACACCATATATTTT	CASGRDGNTIYF
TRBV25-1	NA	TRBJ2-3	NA	TGTGCCAGCAGCCCAGGGGTGCTGGCAGATACGCAGTATTTT	CASSPGVLADTQYF
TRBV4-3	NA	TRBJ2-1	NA	TGCGCCAGCAGCCAAGATCCTAGCTCCTACAATGAGCAGTTCTTC	CASSQDPSSYNEQFF
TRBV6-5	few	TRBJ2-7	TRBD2	TGTGCCAGCAGTTACGGAAGCGGGAGCCAGTACTTC	CASSYGSGSQYF
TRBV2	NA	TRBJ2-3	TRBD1	TGTGCCAGCAGGCAGGGGGTGGCAGATACGCAGTATTTT	CASRQGVADTQYF
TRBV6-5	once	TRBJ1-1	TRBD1	TGTGCCAGCAGTGTCGGACAGGGGGCTGTGGGAGCTTTCTTT	CASSVGQGAVGAFF
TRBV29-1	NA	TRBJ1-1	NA	TGCAGCGGTCGACAGGTAACTGAAGCTTTCTTT	CSGRQVTEAFF
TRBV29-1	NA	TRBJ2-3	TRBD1	TGCAGCGCTAGGACAGGGTGGCGAGATACGCAGTATTTT	CSARTGWRDTQYF
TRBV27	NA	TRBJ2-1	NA	TGTGCCAGCAGGGGTAGCTACCCAAGCTCCTACAATGAGCAGTTCTTC	CASRGSYPSSYNEQFF